These T cell receptor beta chains were read from a single sample in a study of blood T cell repertoires in COVID-19. The data were produced by immunoSEQ multiplex PCR, yet TCRdb's version contains in-frame clones alone and is incomplete. The profile shows about 170,000 clones, 80% to 90% of them singletons. Sequenced input: peripheral blood. The receptors derive from a man in his late teens or twenties with active or convalescent COVID-19. CDR3s include the opening cysteine and the closing phenylalanine or tryptophan. The D gene is left open where the match is weak. Only some rows state a clone size, as once, few, many or a class for expanded clones.

>TRBV11-2|-|TRBJ1-1|-|16
CASSLDLAGVITEAFF
TGTGCCAGCAGCTTAGATCTTGCGGGGGTGATCACTGAAGCTTTCTTT
>TRBV27|-|TRBJ1-3|-|16
CASSLISPSSGNTIYF
TGTGCCAGCAGTTTAATTTCCCCGTCCTCTGGAAACACCATATATTTT
>TRBV5-5|-|TRBJ2-7|-|11
CASSSREEQYF
TGTGCCAGCAGCTCTCGGGAGGAGCAGTACTTC
>TRBV7-9|-|TRBJ1-2|-|12
CASSLNIYGYTF
TGTGCCAGCAGCTTAAATATCTATGGCTACACCTTC
>TRBV7-9|TRBD1|TRBJ1-4|-|16
CASSGDRRYANEKLFF
TGTGCCAGCAGCGGGGACAGGCGGTATGCTAATGAAAAACTGTTTTTT
>TRBV28|TRBD2|TRBJ2-7|once|14
CASRELAGFYEQYF
TGTGCCAGCAGGGAACTAGCGGGTTTTTACGAGCAGTACTTC
>TRBV18|-|TRBJ1-6|few|17
CASSPSAGRIYNSPLHF
TGTGCCAGCTCTCCTTCCGCGGGACGGATCTATAATTCACCCCTCCACTTT
>TRBV25-1|TRBD2|TRBJ2-3|-|15
CASSVSGSGTDTQYF
TGTGCCAGCAGTGTGAGCGGGAGCGGCACAGATACGCAGTATTTT
>TRBV19|TRBD1|TRBJ1-5|-|15
CASSPEDREDQPQHF
TGTGCCAGTAGTCCCGAGGACAGGGAGGATCAGCCCCAGCATTTT
>TRBV11-3|-|TRBJ2-1|-|15
CASSVDGEAYNEQFF
TGTGCCAGCAGCGTTGACGGGGAGGCCTACAATGAGCAGTTCTTC